The 29 T cell receptor beta chains below were found in one sample sequenced in a study of T cell responses to AZD1222 COVID-19 vaccine. Assay: immunoSEQ multiplex PCR; the TCRdb copy retains only in-frame clones and omits some. This sample has fewer than 100,000 clones, with 87% found just once. The sample here was peripheral blood, taken 28 days after the second AZD1222 dose. All receptors come from an adult who received the AZD1222 COVID-19 vaccine.

The chain joins TRBV4-1 to TRBJ1-5; tentative D call: TRBD1 (6 bases). The CDR3 length is 14 residues. Germline CDR1 reads MGHRA; CDR2 reads YSYEKL. V gave up 3 bases and J gave up 5 bases, with 11 bases separating them. CDR3 loop: CASSQRGADQPQHF. In DNA, the CDR3 is TGCGCCAGCAGCCAGCGGGGGGCGGATCAGCCCCAGCATTTT.

The chain employs TRBV4-2 and TRBJ1-4; D call uncertain. Trimming stripped 0 bases from V and 0 bases from J, with 8 bases between. CDR3 length equals 16 residues. Germline V gene lookup returns CDR1 LGHNA and CDR2 YNFKEQ. The CDR3 DNA sequence: TGTGCCAGCAGCCAAGAGGCCGGGACAACTAATGAAAAACTGTTTTTT. Translated, it gives CASSQEAGTTNEKLFF.

The V call is TRBV28, the J call TRBJ2-3; 10 bases fit TRBD2. J lost 3 bases, V lost 2 bases, and 5 bases had no gene match. The CDR3 is 16 amino acids. Germline-derived CDR1 and CDR2 are MDHEN and SYDVKM. The CDR3: CASSLTLAGYTDTQYF. DNA of the CDR3: TGTGCCAGCAGTTTAACACTAGCGGGGTATACAGATACGCAGTATTTT. The full variable domain, completed using reference TRBV28 and TRBJ2-3, is DVKVTQSSRYLVKRTGEKVFLECVQDMDHENMFWYRQDPGLGLRLIYFSYDVKMKEKGDIPEGYSVSREKKERFSLILESASTNQTSMYLCASSLTLAGYTDTQYFGPGTRLTVL.

The sample holds a few counts of this clone. The CDR3 DNA follows: TGTGCCAGCAGTCGAGGGACGGACTATGGCTACACCTTC. Its protein product is CASSRGTDYGYTF. This chain uses TRBV6-5 with TRBJ1-2, with a tentative D call TRBD1 (5 bases). V lost 5 bases, J lost 3 bases, and 10 bases lay in between. The CDR3 has 13 amino acids. Germline V gives CDR1 MNHEY, CDR2 SVGAGI.

The chain carries TRBV20-1 and TRBJ1-3; D perhaps matches TRBD1 (6 bases). This CDR3 is 14 amino acids long. Trimming removed 3 bases from V and 1 base from J, with 10 bases in between. Germline V gene data show CDR1 as DFQATT and CDR2 as SNEGSKA (reference sequence). The CDR3 here is CSASRTESGNTIYF. The CDR3 DNA follows: TGCAGTGCTAGTCGGACAGAGTCTGGAAACACCATATATTTT.

CDR3 sequence reads: CASTVGQVGEKLFF. CDR3 in DNA: TGTGCCAGTACAGTAGGACAAGTGGGTGAAAAACTGTTTTTT. J is TRBJ1-4 and V is TRBV19; TRBD1 might be the D (5 bases). CDR1 and CDR2 (germline): LNHDA, SQIVND (reference sequence). CDR3 length equals 14 residues. V gave up 7 bases and J gave up 7 bases, with 16 bases separating them.

V gene TRBV5-1 combines with J gene TRBJ1-4, with a weak D call TRBD1 (6 bases). The V gene lost 5 bases and the J gene lost 5 bases, with 16 bases spanning the gap. The CDR3 loop spans 15 amino acids. Germline-derived CDR1 and CDR2 are SGHRS and YFSETQ. The CDR3: CASRDSQYQNEKLFF. The CDR3 DNA follows: TGCGCCAGCAGGGACAGTCAGTATCAGAATGAAAAACTGTTTTTT. The full variable domain, completed using reference TRBV5-1 and TRBJ1-4, is KAGVTQTPRYLIKTRGQQVTLSCSPISGHRSVSWYQQTPGQGLQFLFEYFSETQRNKGNFPGRFSGRQFSNSRSEMNVSTLELGDSALYLCASRDSQYQNEKLFFGSGTQLSVL.

A remark on this clone: A junction boundary mismatches the germline segment, possibly from a read error. V gene TRBV3-1 (or the pseudogene TRBV3-2) combines with J gene TRBJ2-3; 13 bases fit TRBD2. The CDR3 extends over 16 amino acids. CDR1 is LGHDT, CDR2 YNNKEL, per germline (reference sequence). In DNA form, the CDR3 reads TGTGCCAGCAGCCCCCGACTAGCGGGGGGCACGGATACGCAGTATTTT. As protein: CASSPRLAGGTDTQYF.

V and J are TRBV2 and TRBJ2-1; 9 bases align to TRBD1. This CDR3 contains 15 residues. Germline lookup yields CDR1 SNHLY and CDR2 FYNNEI. V trimming: 3 bases; J trimming: 4 bases; junction bases outside the gene matches: 4. CDR3: CASSDRDRDYNEQFF. CDR3 in DNA: TGTGCCAGCAGTGACCGGGACAGGGATTACAATGAGCAGTTCTTC.

The chain employs TRBV6-2 or TRBV6-3 and TRBJ1-1; D is undetermined. CDR1 and CDR2 (germline): MNHEY, SVGEGT. With 3 bases removed from V and 1 base from J, the gap between germline ends came to 6 bases. This CDR3 is built from 13 residues. CDR3 sequence: CASSYGPNTEAFF. The CDR3 region has the DNA TGTGCCAGCAGTTATGGCCCGAACACTGAAGCTTTCTTT.

This chain uses TRBV29-1 with TRBJ1-5; D uncertain. Trimming pared 7 bases from V and 7 bases from J, leaving 17 bases between. The CDR3 loop spans 13 amino acids. Germline V gene lookup returns CDR1 SQVTM and CDR2 ANQGSEA. The CDR3 loop is CSAQTGLRQPQHF. The DNA of the CDR3 is TGCAGCGCCCAAACCGGGTTGAGGCAGCCCCAGCATTTT.

The V gene is TRBV7-9, the J gene TRBJ1-5, with D possibly being TRBD1 (6 bases). The V gene's germline CDR1 is SEHNR and CDR2 FQNEAQ (reference sequence). The V end lost 5 bases, the J end lost 1 base, and 24 bases lay between the germline ends. The CDR3 contains 19 residues. The CDR3 spells CASSLIGGGRAPSNQPQHF. CDR3 nucleotides: TGTGCCAGCAGCCTGATAGGGGGGGGCCGAGCCCCGAGCAATCAGCCCCAGCATTTT.

This chain connects TRBV7-2 to TRBJ2-4; D might be TRBD1 (6 bases). V was pared by 5 bases and J by 6 bases, with 14 bases between. The CDR3 totals 14 residues. The V gene's germline CDR1 is SGHTA and CDR2 FQGNSA. The CDR3 spells CASSPPPGANIQYF. Written as DNA, the CDR3 is TGTGCCAGCAGCCCCCCCCCAGGGGCAAACATTCAGTACTTC.

This chain joins TRBV5-4 and TRBJ2-2, with 8 bases matching TRBD1. Losses at the gene ends were 0 bases for V and 6 bases for J; bases not matched to a gene: 7. CDR3 length: 16 amino acids. CDR1 and CDR2 from the germline V gene are SGHNT and YYREEE (reference sequence). Here the CDR3 reads CASSLAQGDTAGELFF. In DNA, the CDR3 is TGTGCCAGCAGCTTGGCACAGGGGGATACCGCCGGGGAGCTGTTTTTT.

The chain recombines TRBV5-1 with TRBJ2-3; 11 bases match TRBD2. The trim removed 4 bases at V and 5 bases at J, leaving 9 bases unmatched. In germline, CDR1 is SGHRS, CDR2 YFSETQ. This CDR3 has 16 residues. The CDR3 nucleotides are TGCGCCAGCAGCCCTCTAGCGGGGGGCGGTAGAGATACGCAGTATTTT. It is translated as CASSPLAGGGRDTQYF.

This clone was counted a few times. The rearrangement links TRBV18 to TRBJ1-2; D gene ambiguous. Germline loops: CDR1 KGHSH, CDR2 LQKENI. The CDR3 has 16 amino acids. The germline V and J ends were trimmed by 3 bases and 5 bases, with 19 bases remaining between them. As DNA, the CDR3 is TGTGCCAGCTCACCGGATAGGCCCAACGAGCCATATGGCTACACCTTC. Encoded protein: CASSPDRPNEPYGYTF.

The chain employs TRBV3-1 (or the pseudogene TRBV3-2) and TRBJ1-5; TRBD1 aligns across 8 bases. Losses at the gene ends were 7 bases for V and 2 bases for J; bases not matched to a gene: 16. Germline assignment: CDR1 LGHDT and CDR2 YNNKEL (reference sequence). The CDR3 consists of 18 residues. DNA for the CDR3: TGTGCCAGCACTCCCTCCGGCGACAGGGGAGTCCGCAATCAGCCCCAGCATTTT. Its translation: CASTPSGDRGVRNQPQHF.

This clone showed up just a few times. V is TRBV15 and J is TRBJ2-7, with 9 bases aligning to TRBD2. This CDR3 spans 13 amino acids. The V and J ends lost 5 bases and 5 bases, in that order; junction bases with no gene match: 4. Germline assignment: CDR1 LNHNV and CDR2 YYDKDF (reference sequence). CDR3 protein: CATSLAGWNEQYF. The CDR3 coding sequence is TGTGCCACCAGCCTAGCGGGGTGGAACGAGCAGTACTTC.

The chain's CDR3 is CAISESISQGVGEQYF. For the CDR3, the DNA is TGTGCCATCAGTGAGAGTATTAGCCAGGGGGTCGGCGAGCAGTACTTC. The chain has TRBV10-3 and TRBJ2-7, with 7 bases that match TRBD1. Germline V gene data show CDR1 as ENHRY and CDR2 as SYGVKD. The CDR3 totals 16 residues. V gave up 2 bases and J gave up 6 bases; unmatched junction bases: 13.

The chain employs TRBV28 and TRBJ1-2; 9 bases map to TRBD1. With V trimmed by 4 bases and J by 4 bases, 1 base remained unmatched. Germline V lookup: CDR1 MDHEN, CDR2 SYDVKM. This CDR3 is 13 amino acids long. Here the CDR3 DNA reads TGTGCCAGCAGTTCGGGACAGGGCTATGGCTACACCTTC. It codes for CASSSGQGYGYTF.

This clone was counted between two and nine times. One junction end does not reproduce the germline sequence, and a read error may be involved. The genes are TRBV7-7 and TRBJ2-5, with TRBD2 matching over 8 bases. CDR1 and CDR2 from the germline V gene are SSHAT and FNYEAQ (reference sequence). The CDR3 loop spans 15 amino acids. In DNA, the CDR3 is TGTGCTAGCAGCTCCTCGCCGGGACTAGAGGAGACCCAGTACTTC. Amino acid sequence: CASSSSPGLEETQYF. Full variable domain (rest looked up from reference TRBV7-7 and TRBJ2-5): GAGVSQSPRYKVTKRGQDVTLRCDPISSHATLYWYQQALGQGPEFLTYFNYEAQPDKSGLPSDRFSAERPEGSISTLTIQRTEQRDSAMYRCASSSSPGLEETQYFGPGTRLLVL.

The J gene is TRBJ2-3, the V gene TRBV7-2, with D unresolved. This CDR3 is 14 amino acids long. Germline CDR1 SGHTA, CDR2 FQGNSA. V lost 1 base to trimming and J lost 0 bases, with 5 bases between them. The CDR3 is CASSLVVSTDTQYF. The CDR3 DNA reads as TGTGCCAGCAGCTTAGTGGTCAGCACAGATACGCAGTATTTT.

The CDR3 sequence: CASSPIQLNTQYF. Written as DNA, the CDR3 is TGTGCCAGCAGCCCCATACAGCTTAATACGCAGTATTTT. The chain couples TRBV7-8 to TRBJ2-3, with D uncertain. CDR3 length equals 13 residues. The germline CDR1 and CDR2 sequences are SGHVS and FQNEAQ. V lost 5 bases and J 7 bases, leaving 13 bases between the germline ends.

V gene TRBV6-5 combines with J gene TRBJ1-2, with D possibly TRBD1 on 5 matching bases. Germline CDR1 MNHEY, CDR2 SVGAGI. V was cut by 5 bases and J by 4 bases, with 17 bases left in between. The CDR3 spans 15 residues. The CDR3 loop reads CASSPWGGVLYGYTF. The CDR3 DNA reads TGTGCCAGCAGTCCCTGGGGGGGAGTCCTCTATGGCTACACCTTC.

About this clone itself: The junction differs from germline at one of its ends, possibly a read error. The chain has TRBV12-5 and TRBJ2-3; D is unresolved. Germline-derived CDR1 and CDR2 are LGHNT and FRNRAP. The CDR3 spans 10 residues. The CDR3 reads CSRGTDTQYF. For the CDR3, the DNA is TGCTCCCGCGGCACAGATACGCAGTATTTT.

The chain has TRBV3-1 (or the pseudogene TRBV3-2) and TRBJ1-1, with D uncertain. Deletions cut 1 base from V and 2 bases from J, with 8 bases between. The CDR3 runs to 14 residues. Germline CDR1 reads LGHDT; CDR2 reads YNNKEL (reference sequence). The CDR3 is CASSQVSANTEAFF. The CDR3 nucleotides are TGTGCCAGCAGCCAAGTATCAGCCAACACTGAAGCTTTCTTT.

The chain employs TRBV6-6 and TRBJ2-1; D may be TRBD2 (5 bases). CDR1 MNHNY and CDR2 SVGAGI come from the germline V gene (reference sequence). This CDR3 has 13 amino acids. Trimming removed 1 base from V and 9 bases from J, with 10 bases in between. The CDR3, as DNA: TGTGCCAGCAGTTACTACAGTGCGGGTGAGCAGTTCTTC. Translation gives CASSYYSAGEQFF.

This rearrangement joins TRBV5-6 to TRBJ1-1, with a possible D match to TRBD1 (6 bases). The V gene's germline CDR1 is SGHDT and CDR2 YYEEEE. The V and J ends lost 0 bases and 5 bases respectively, with 14 bases between them. The CDR3 contains 15 residues. This CDR3 is CASSLVFRGDTEAFF. Written as DNA, the CDR3 is TGTGCCAGCAGCTTGGTTTTTAGGGGGGATACTGAAGCTTTCTTT.

The chain has TRBV29-1 and TRBJ1-2, with a tentative D call TRBD1 (5 bases). The CDR3 is 12 residues long. The V gene's germline CDR1 is SQVTM and CDR2 ANQGSEA. V dropped 6 bases and J dropped 2 bases, with 10 bases sitting between them. This CDR3 is CSVDKGNYGYTF. The CDR3 coding sequence is TGCAGCGTGGACAAGGGGAACTATGGCTACACCTTC.